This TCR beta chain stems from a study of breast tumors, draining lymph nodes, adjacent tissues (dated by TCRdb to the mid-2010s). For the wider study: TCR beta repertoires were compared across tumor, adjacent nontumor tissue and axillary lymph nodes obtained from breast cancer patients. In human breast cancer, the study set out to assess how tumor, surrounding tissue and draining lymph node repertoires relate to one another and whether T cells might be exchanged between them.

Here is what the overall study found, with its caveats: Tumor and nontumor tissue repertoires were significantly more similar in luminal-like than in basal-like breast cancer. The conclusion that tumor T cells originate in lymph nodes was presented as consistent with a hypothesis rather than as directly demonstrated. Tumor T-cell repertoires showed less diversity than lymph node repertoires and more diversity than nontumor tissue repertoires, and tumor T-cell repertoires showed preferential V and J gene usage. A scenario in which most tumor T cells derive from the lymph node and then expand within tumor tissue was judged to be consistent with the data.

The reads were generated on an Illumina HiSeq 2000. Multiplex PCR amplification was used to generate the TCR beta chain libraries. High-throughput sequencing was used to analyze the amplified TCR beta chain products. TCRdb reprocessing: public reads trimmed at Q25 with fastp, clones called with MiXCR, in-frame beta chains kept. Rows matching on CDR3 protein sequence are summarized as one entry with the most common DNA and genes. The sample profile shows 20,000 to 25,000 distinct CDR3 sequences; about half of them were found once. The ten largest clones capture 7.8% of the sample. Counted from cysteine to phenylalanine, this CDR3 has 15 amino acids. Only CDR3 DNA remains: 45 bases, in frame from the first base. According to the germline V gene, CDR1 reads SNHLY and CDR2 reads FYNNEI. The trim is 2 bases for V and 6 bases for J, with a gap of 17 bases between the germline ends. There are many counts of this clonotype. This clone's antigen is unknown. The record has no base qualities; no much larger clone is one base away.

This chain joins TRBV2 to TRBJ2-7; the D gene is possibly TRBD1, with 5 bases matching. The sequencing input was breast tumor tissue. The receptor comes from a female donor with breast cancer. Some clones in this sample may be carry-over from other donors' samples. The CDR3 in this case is CASSERGGPSGEQYF. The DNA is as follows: TGTGCCAGCAGTGAAAGGGGCGGACCTTCGGGCGAGCAGTACTTC.